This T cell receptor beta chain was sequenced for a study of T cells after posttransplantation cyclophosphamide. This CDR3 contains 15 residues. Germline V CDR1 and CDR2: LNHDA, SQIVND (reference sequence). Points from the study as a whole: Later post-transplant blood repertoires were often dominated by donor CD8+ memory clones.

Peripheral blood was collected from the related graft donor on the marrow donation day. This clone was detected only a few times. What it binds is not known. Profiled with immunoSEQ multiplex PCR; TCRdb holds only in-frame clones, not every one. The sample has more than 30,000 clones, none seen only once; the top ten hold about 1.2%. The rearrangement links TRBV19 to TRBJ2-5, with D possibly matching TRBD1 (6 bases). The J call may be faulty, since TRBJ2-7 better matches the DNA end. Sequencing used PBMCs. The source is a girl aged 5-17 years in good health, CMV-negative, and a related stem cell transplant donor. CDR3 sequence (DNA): TGTGCCAGTAGTATGTATACAGGGTTTTCCTACGAGCAGTACTTC. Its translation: CASSMYTGFSYEQYF.